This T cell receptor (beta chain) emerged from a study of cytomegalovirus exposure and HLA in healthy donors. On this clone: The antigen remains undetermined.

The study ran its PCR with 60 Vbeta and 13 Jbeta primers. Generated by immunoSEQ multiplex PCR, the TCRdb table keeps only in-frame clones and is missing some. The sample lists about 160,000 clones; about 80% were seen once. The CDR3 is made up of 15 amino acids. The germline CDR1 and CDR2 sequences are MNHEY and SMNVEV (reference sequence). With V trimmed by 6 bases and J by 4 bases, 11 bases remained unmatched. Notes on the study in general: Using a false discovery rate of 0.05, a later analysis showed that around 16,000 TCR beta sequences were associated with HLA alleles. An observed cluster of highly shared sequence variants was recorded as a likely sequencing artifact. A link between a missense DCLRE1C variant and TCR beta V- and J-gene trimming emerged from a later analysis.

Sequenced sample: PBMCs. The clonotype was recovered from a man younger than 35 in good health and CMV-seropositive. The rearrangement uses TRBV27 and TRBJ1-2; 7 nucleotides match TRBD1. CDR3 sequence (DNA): TGTGCCAGCAGCCGACTTAGACAGGGCGTCTATGGCTACACCTTC. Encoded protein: CASSRLRQGVYGYTF.